A selection of T cell receptor beta chains follows, all from one sample in a study of cytomegalovirus exposure and HLA in healthy donors. The protocol was immunoSEQ multiplex PCR, while the TCRdb copy is restricted to in-frame clones and leaves out a portion. The sample holds about 150,000 clones, 60% to 80% seen once. The sample comprised PBMCs. Receptors originate from a male donor in good health and CMV-seronegative. Each CDR3 is given with its conserved first and last residue.

TRBV1	TRBJ2-7	CTSSQSSGKLLGYEQYF
TRBV4-3	TRBJ1-1	CASSQEMAGRVAFF
TRBV11-1	TRBJ2-3	CASTSLAGTDTQYF
TRBV6-5	TRBJ2-1	CASSYGPNTEPEQFF
TRBV25-1	TRBJ2-7	CASSEVQTYEQYF
TRBV27	TRBJ1-2	CASSFSTGVNYGYTF
TRBV7-2	TRBJ2-3	CASSWASGGPHSTDTQYF
TRBV6-5	TRBJ1-4	CASSYSQGIHEKLFF
TRBV5-1	TRBJ2-7	CASSTAGRGISEQYF
TRBV6-5	TRBJ2-5	CASSYSQGARETQYF
TRBV10-2	TRBJ1-5	CASSESSVNQPQHF
TRBV7-3	TRBJ2-3	CASSFNQNF
TRBV7-3	TRBJ2-7	CASSLIGQGRYEQYF
TRBV5-1	TRBJ2-1	CASSPGLAGVGSYNEQFF
TRBV6-1	TRBJ2-2	CASSEARVVGELFF
TRBV6-1	TRBJ2-7	CASSEQGPTYEQYF
TRBV6-5	TRBJ1-3	CASRRQAGSGNTIYF
TRBV9	TRBJ2-1	CASSGLTSGTPYNEQFF
TRBV10-3	TRBJ2-7	CAIWSGQGSYEQYF
TRBV6-5	TRBJ1-1	CASRQQHTEAFF
TRBV5-5	TRBJ1-1	CASSPITGKINTEAFF
TRBV5-4	TRBJ1-1	CASSLNSLTEAFF
TRBV7-2	TRBJ2-1	CASSATGTTYNEQFF
TRBV5-4	TRBJ2-7	CASSFSAEQYF
TRBV27	TRBJ2-3	CASSVQGVTDTQYF
TRBV2	TRBJ2-4	CASSAGTTSNIQYF
TRBV10-1	TRBJ1-6	CASSEYRGSPLHF
TRBV5-1	TRBJ2-7	CASSFSNDQGYEQYF
TRBV28	TRBJ1-4	CASISGHEKLFF
TRBV2	TRBJ1-5	CASREDSYSNQPQHF
TRBV21-1	TRBJ2-2	CASSKSERNRGLSTGELFF